This note documents a single T cell receptor beta chain sequence. Its matching antigen is unknown. With a J-beta primer mix and a sample-barcoded 5' primer, a second PCR ran 7 to 11 cycles. All cDNA molecules were each tagged by a template-switch adaptor with 12 random nucleotides. The yield of each sample was at least 2.5 million CDR3-containing paired-end reads. TCRdb recomputed calls from the 5' RACE reads with MiXCR, one row per CDR3 protein. Here the sample spans under 800,000 distinct CDR3 sequences, around a fifth being singletons. The data are from a study of blood T cells in healthy people across ages. There are 15 residues in the CDR3. Germline V gives CDR1 SGHTA, CDR2 FQGNSA. General observations from the study: Older individuals had lower TCR beta diversity per million T cells (the decline was roughly linear).

Source material: blood. The chain is built from TRBV7-2 and TRBJ2-5; 7 nucleotides align to TRBD1. With the DNA end fitting TRBJ2-7 better, the J assignment may be wrong. The receptor's source is a man between 65 and 85 years old in good health. In nucleotides, the CDR3 is TGTGCCAGCAGCTTAGGCCGGGACAGACCCTACGAGCAGTACTTC. This translates into CASSLGRDRPYEQYF.